This T cell receptor beta chain was documented in a study of T-cell reconstitution after alpha-beta-depleted transplantation in children. Points from the study as a whole: Reportedly, only several hundred clones from non-depleted graft cells drove alpha-beta T-cell counts at about two months.

Trimming pared 7 bases from V and 2 bases from J, leaving 7 bases between. Germline V CDR1 and CDR2: SQVTM, ANQGSEA. CDR3 length equals 11 residues. Library preparation (for TCRbeta) was performed with unique molecular identifiers. MiXCR, run by TCRdb on the PCR reads, gives a single entry per CDR3 protein. In the table there are under 850,000 distinct CDR3 sequences, 13% of which are singletons. This clonotype appeared many times. The target antigen is unknown. Here the sequenced sample was PBMCs, taken before TCRalphabeta/CD19-depleted stem cell transplant. This sequence was found in a girl aged 2-10 years with congenital amegakaryocytic thrombocytopenia, due to receive a stem cell transplant. This chain links TRBV29-1 with TRBJ2-3; no definite D call. CDR3 region: CSADNTDTQYF. The CDR3 nucleotides are TGCAGCGCCGACAACACAGATACGCAGTATTTT.